This T cell receptor (beta chain) was obtained from a study of cytomegalovirus exposure and HLA in healthy donors. Study summary: The same platform was used for the 120 or so validation repertoires as for the approximately 670 first-cohort repertoires, as reported in a later analysis. Study-wide findings and caveats: The study flagged some 170 TCR beta chains as cytomegalovirus-associated. The TCR clusters that emerged in the first cohort tended, a later analysis found, to co-occur in the approximately 130 validation repertoires.

For this clone: Its antigen is unidentified.

Separate from the roughly 700-subject first cohort was the 120-subject validation cohort, to which the donors belonged. CDR3 length: 13 residues. CDR1 and CDR2 from the germline V gene are SGHRS and YFSETQ. V shed 0 bases and J 5 bases; nucleotides not matched to a gene: 1. The assay was immunoSEQ multiplex PCR, and TCRdb's table has in-frame clones only and misses some. In the table there are 260,000 or so clones, roughly 88% of which are singletons. The specimen sequenced was PBMCs. The chain links TRBV5-1 to TRBJ2-7, with TRBD1 matching 8 bases. The sequence was collected from a young woman in good health and CMV-seronegative. CDR3 sequence (DNA): TGCGCCAGCAGCTTGGGGACAGGGCACGAGCAGTACTTC. This codes for CASSLGTGHEQYF. The variable domain in full, with the rest retrieved from reference TRBV5-1 and TRBJ2-7, is KAGVTQTPRYLIKTRGQQVTLSCSPISGHRSVSWYQQTPGQGLQFLFEYFSETQRNKGNFPGRFSGRQFSNSRSEMNVSTLELGDSALYLCASSLGTGHEQYFGPGTRLTVT.